This TCR beta chain was sequenced for a study of human T cells and chemical hapten exposure. Background on the study: Chiefly women, the patients showed alopecia areata, totalis or universalis.

The sample holds a few counts of this clonotype. Time point denoted: patch test 1, 2 weeks after DPC sensitization. The treatment here: therapeutic diphenylcyclopropenone sensitization with weekly scalp DPC. V lost 4 bases and J lost 3; bases outside the gene matches: 9. The CDR3 is made up of 16 amino acids. Germline lookup yields CDR1 MDHEN and CDR2 SYDVKM. It was the library that attached unique molecular identifiers to individual cDNA molecules. TCRdb called the RACE reads again in MiXCR, with one record for every CDR3 protein. The data show 380,000 or so distinct CDR3 sequences, with roughly 4.8% seen just once and over 2% held by the top ten.

V gene TRBV28 combines with J gene TRBJ2-7; 10 nucleotides line up with TRBD2. This clonotype was sampled from a woman aged 50 to 60 with alopecia areata. Some clones in this sample may be carry-over from other donors' samples. This specimen was whole blood, taken in connection with sensitization to the hapten diphenylcyclopropenone (DPC). The CDR3 loop reads CASSSPASGSIYEQYF. The CDR3 nucleotides are TGTGCCAGCAGTTCCCCGGCTAGCGGGAGCATCTACGAGCAGTACTTC.